These 11 T cell receptor beta chains originate from one sample sequenced in a study of T cells after yellow fever vaccination (dated by TCRdb to the late 2010s). The library was obtained by 5' RACE. Sequencer: Illumina HiSeq 2500. TCRdb reprocessed the public reads (quality trimming at Q25 with fastp, clone calling with MiXCR) and kept in-frame beta chains. Under each unique CDR3 protein, matching rows form one entry showing the most common genes and DNA. The sample yields about 400,000 distinct CDR3 sequences; 11% were counted once. The top ten constitute 18% of the sample. Sample treatment or condition, as interpreted from the label and publication: live attenuated yellow fever vaccine strain. The material sequenced was PBMCs, taken on the day of the first yellow fever vaccination. These receptors originate from a man between 18 and 29 years old who received the YFV17D yellow fever vaccine.

This clonotype was counted between two and nine times. The chain carries TRBV3-1 and TRBJ2-5, with D maybe TRBD2 (5 bases). V was pared by 3 bases and J by 1 base, with 18 bases between. CDR1 and CDR2 from the germline V gene are LGHDT and YNNKEL (reference sequence). This CDR3 has 17 residues. The CDR3: CASSHFALGELQETQYF. CDR3 in DNA: TGTGCCAGCAGCCATTTCGCCCTCGGGGAACTCCAAGAGACCCAGTACTTC.

Ten or more counts support this clonotype. J is TRBJ2-7 and V is TRBV20-1; no reliable D call. The CDR3 runs to 14 residues. Germline V CDR1 and CDR2: DFQATT, SNEGSKA (reference sequence). Trimming left V 0 bases short and J 5 bases short, with 14 bases between. CDR3 sequence: CSARESSRADEQYV. The CDR3 DNA follows: TGCAGTGCTAGAGAATCGTCAAGGGCAGACGAGCAGTACGTC.

This clonotype has ten or more counts. This sequence joins TRBV4-2 and TRBJ2-5, with a possible D match to TRBD1 (5 bases). Trimming shortened V by 4 bases and J by 2 bases, and 14 bases separated the two germline ends. The germline V gene has CDR1 LGHNA and CDR2 YNFKEQ. The CDR3 length is 15 residues. DNA for the CDR3: TGTGCCAGCAGCCCTTACGGCAGGGATCAAGAGACCCAGTACTTC. This encodes CASSPYGRDQETQYF.

This clonotype has just a few counts. V usage is TRBV10-2 and J usage is TRBJ1-1; D is possibly TRBD1 (5 bases). Germline V gene sequence: CDR1 WSHSY, CDR2 SAAADI. The length of the CDR3 is 12 residues. V dropped 6 bases and J dropped 0 bases, with 5 bases sitting between them. The CDR3 coding sequence is TGCGCCAGCAGGGACATGAACACTGAAGCTTTCTTT. Protein: CASRDMNTEAFF.

The chain links TRBV6-1 to TRBJ2-5; possible D gene TRBD2, 6 bases. CDR1 is MNHNS, CDR2 SASEGT, per germline. The CDR3 is 12 residues long. V was pared by 6 bases and J by 10 bases, with 15 bases between. The CDR3 region has the DNA TGTGCCAGCAGCTTCCCCCGGGGGAACCAGTACTTC. This encodes CASSFPRGNQYF.

The sample holds a few counts of this clonotype. This chain connects TRBV7-9 to TRBJ2-1; D is unresolved. This CDR3 spans 13 amino acids. V shed 2 bases and J shed 9 bases, with 11 bases lying between them. Germline CDR1 is SEHNR and CDR2 is FQNEAQ (reference sequence). The DNA of the CDR3 is TGTGCCAGCAGCTTAAGCACCCTTAGTGAGCAGTTCTTC. Translation: CASSLSTLSEQFF.

In DNA, the CDR3 is TGTGCCAGCAGCTTAGACCCCGGGGGTAGCGGGGTTATCACAGATACGCAGTATTTT. The encoded protein is CASSLDPGGSGVITDTQYF. V usage is TRBV11-1 and J usage is TRBJ2-3, with 8 bases that match TRBD2. V shed 1 base and J 2 bases; nucleotides not matched to a gene: 14. CDR1 and CDR2 from the germline V gene are SGHAT and FQDESV (reference sequence). This CDR3 spans 19 amino acids.

The chain uses TRBV5-1 and TRBJ2-5; TRBD1 might be the D (6 bases). This CDR3 comprises 14 residues. Between the trimmed V and J ends, which lost 5 bases and 1 base, there was a span of 12 bases. From germline, CDR1 is SGHRS and CDR2 YFSETQ. The CDR3 nucleotides read TGCGCCAGCAGGGAGACAGGAGCCCAAGAGACCCAGTACTTC. It specifies CASRETGAQETQYF.

V is TRBV7-9 and J is TRBJ1-1; possibly TRBD1 for D (6 bases). V dropped 5 bases and J dropped 3 bases, with 10 bases sitting between them. This CDR3 spans 13 amino acids. The germline V gene has CDR1 SEHNR and CDR2 FQNEAQ (reference sequence). This CDR3 reads CASSLGQHTEAFF. The CDR3, as DNA: TGTGCCAGCAGCCTGGGACAACACACTGAAGCTTTCTTT.

This rearrangement joins TRBV9 to TRBJ2-2; D is ambiguous. Trimming took 0 bases from V and 4 from J, leaving 10 bases between them. The CDR3 runs to 15 residues. The V gene's germline CDR1 is SGDLS and CDR2 YYNGEE. The CDR3 DNA follows: TGTGCCAGCAGCGTAGCACTTGTGACCACCGGGGAGCTGTTTTTT. This codes for CASSVALVTTGELFF.

This clonotype was seen more than once but under ten times. V is TRBV3-1 and J is TRBJ1-4, with 8 bases identical to TRBD1. Germline trimming cut 4 bases from V and 3 bases from J; bases unmatched to any gene: 1. This CDR3 spans 14 amino acids. Germline V gene lookup returns CDR1 LGHDT and CDR2 YNNKEL (reference sequence). The CDR3 loop reads CASSPTGANEKLFF. The DNA of the CDR3 is TGTGCCAGCAGCCCGACAGGGGCTAATGAAAAACTGTTTTTT.